Below, 19 T cell receptor beta chains from the same sample are listed, as sequenced in a study of T cells expressing NK-cell markers. TCRdb reprocessed the 5' RACE reads, keeping one entry per CDR3 protein, no DNA. The data include almost 450,000 distinct CDR3 sequences; the top ten clones carry approximately 7%. The sample consisted of blood T cells: a sorted CD56 or NKG2C T cell subset, CD4+ or CD8+ T cells, or bulk PBMC T cells (not recorded which). The receptors were gathered from a woman between 18 and 70 years old in good health.

The chain has TRBV12-3 or TRBV12-4 and TRBJ1-5. CDR3 length equals 12 residues. The CDR3 is CASTWIGQPQHF.

The J gene is TRBJ2-1, the V gene TRBV3-1; TCRdb's D call of TRBD1 is untestable without DNA. The CDR3 is 15 residues long. CDR1 and CDR2 from the germline V gene are LGHDT and YNNKEL (reference sequence). The CDR3 loop is CASSRLNPASNEQFF.

The J gene is TRBJ2-5, the V gene TRBV10-3. In germline, CDR1 is ENHRY, CDR2 SYGVKD. The length of the CDR3 is 15 residues. CDR3 amino acids: CAISESRPAQETQYF.

The chain carries TRBV7-7 and TRBJ2-5; TCRdb reports TRBD2, a call that lacks DNA to check it against. Germline-derived CDR1 and CDR2 are SSHAT and FNYEAQ (reference sequence). The CDR3 is 16 residues long. Here the CDR3 reads CASSLSGTTIQETQYF.

The V gene is TRBV29-1, the J gene TRBJ2-7; without DNA, the TCRdb call of TRBD1 cannot be checked. The length of the CDR3 is 14 residues. Germline CDR1 reads SQVTM; CDR2 reads ANQGSEA. The chain's CDR3 is CSVSPQGRAYEQYF.

The chain has TRBV6-1 and TRBJ2-1; TCRdb picks TRBD1, but there is no DNA to check that call. This CDR3 region has 14 residues. Germline V lookup: CDR1 MNHNS, CDR2 SASEGT. This chain's CDR3 is CASSETGGNNEQFF.

This chain joins TRBV27 and TRBJ2-3; lacking DNA, the TRBD2 call made by TCRdb goes unchecked. The CDR3 has 18 amino acids. Germline CDR1 is MNHEY and CDR2 is SMNVEV (reference sequence). The CDR3 protein is CASSFLPSASGSTDTQYF.

The CDR3 sequence is CASSQGTSGVAYEQYF. This chain links TRBV4-1 with TRBJ2-7; lacking DNA, the TRBD2 call made by TCRdb goes unchecked. The CDR3 totals 16 residues. Looked up from germline, CDR1 is MGHRA and CDR2 is YSYEKL.

The J gene is TRBJ1-1, the V gene TRBV29-1. CDR3 length equals 11 residues. Germline V gene data show CDR1 as SQVTM and CDR2 as ANQGSEA. The CDR3 sequence is CSVGLSAEAFF.

The J gene is TRBJ1-2, the V gene TRBV6-1; the D call from TCRdb, TRBD1, cannot be confirmed without DNA. Germline V gives CDR1 MNHNS, CDR2 SASEGT. The CDR3 spans 12 residues. CDR3 sequence: CASTRTAYGYTF.

This chain's CDR3 is CSVVSGAWGEQFF. This chain uses TRBV29-1 with TRBJ2-1; TCRdb reports TRBD1, a call that lacks DNA to check it against. Per germline, CDR1 SQVTM and CDR2 ANQGSEA. This CDR3 contains 13 residues.

This chain joins TRBV5-1 and TRBJ2-1; TCRdb indicates TRBD2, and absent DNA this call remains unverified. This CDR3 region has 14 residues. Looked up from germline, CDR1 is SGHRS and CDR2 is YFSETQ. The CDR3 region is CASSPLDFPNEQFF.

The chain employs TRBV11-2 and TRBJ2-2; the TCRdb D gene call, TRBD1, has no DNA to confirm it. CDR3 length: 19 amino acids. The V gene's germline CDR1 is SGHAT and CDR2 FQNNGV. This chain's CDR3 is CASSSISGGAAKRTGELFF.

This chain links TRBV20-1 with TRBJ2-7; the D gene TCRdb calls, TRBD1, cannot be checked with no DNA. The V gene's germline CDR1 is DFQATT and CDR2 SNEGSKA (reference sequence). The CDR3 extends over 14 amino acids. CDR3 region: CSATEGQGTYEQYF.

The J gene is TRBJ2-3, the V gene TRBV5-1. Per germline, CDR1 SGHRS and CDR2 YFSETQ. The CDR3 contains 15 residues. CDR3 loop: CASSPRGASTDTQYF. Full variable domain (outside the CDR3, taken from reference TRBV5-1 and TRBJ2-3): KAGVTQTPRYLIKTRGQQVTLSCSPISGHRSVSWYQQTPGQGLQFLFEYFSETQRNKGNFPGRFSGRQFSNSRSEMNVSTLELGDSALYLCASSPRGASTDTQYFGPGTRLTVL.

The CDR3 sequence: CASSLSPPTRLAGGQETQYF. This chain connects TRBV7-3 to TRBJ2-5; TCRdb's D gene call, TRBD2, goes unchecked for lack of DNA. Germline-derived CDR1 and CDR2 are SGHTA and FQGTGA. The CDR3 covers 20 residues.

The gene calls are TRBV12-3 or TRBV12-4 and TRBJ2-2. CDR3 length equals 14 residues. CDR3 residues: CASSLPGATGELFF.

The chain has TRBV7-3 and TRBJ2-2; there is no DNA to check the TCRdb D call of TRBD1. The CDR3 has 14 residues. Germline V CDR1 and CDR2: SGHTA, FQGTGA. This CDR3 reads CASSPPRATGELFF.

The chain has TRBV19 and TRBJ2-1; lacking DNA, the TRBD1 call made by TCRdb goes unchecked. Germline loops: CDR1 LNHDA, CDR2 SQIVND (reference sequence). The CDR3 contains 14 residues. The CDR3 region is CASSMGQGWNEQFF.